This is a list of T cell receptor beta chains from one sample in a study of cytotoxic CD8 clonotypes in ibrutinib-treated CLL. Generated by immunoSEQ multiplex PCR, the TCRdb table keeps only in-frame clones and is missing some. The data hold about 80,000 clones, with 70% to 80% observed a single time. The sample here was PBMCs, taken after 12 months of ibrutinib treatment. The receptors shown here come from a human donor with chronic lymphocytic leukemia. The CDR3 runs from the conserved cysteine through the conserved F or W. Each record gives: V gene, clone size, D gene, J gene, CDR3 protein, CDR3 DNA. D genes are given only for firm matches. Only part of the rows carry a size: once, few, many, or a class if the clone is expanded.

TRBV27,-,TRBD1,TRBJ1-1,CATSRDSTGGTEAFF,TGTGCCACCAGCCGGGACAGCACCGGCGGCACTGAAGCTTTCTTT
TRBV9,few,TRBD1,TRBJ1-6,CASSLDRNSPLHF,TGTGCCAGCAGCCTGGACAGGAATTCACCCCTCCACTTT
TRBV25-1,-,-,TRBJ1-1,CASSVSGNTEAFF,TGTGCCAGCAGTGTTTCCGGGAACACTGAAGCTTTCTTT
TRBV13,few,TRBD2,TRBJ2-2,CASSLGHRGRRFF,TGTGCCAGCAGCTTAGGCCATCGCGGGAGGCGGTTTTTT
TRBV7-9,-,-,TRBJ2-7,CASSLGFRGTSIGEQYF,TGTGCCAGCAGCTTAGGGTTTCGGGGCACCTCTATCGGGGAGCAGTACTTC
TRBV11-2,once,-,TRBJ2-4,CASSLPRGALLAKNIQYF,TGTGCCAGCAGCTTACCCAGGGGAGCGCTTCTAGCCAAAAACATTCAGTACTTC
TRBV27,once,-,TRBJ1-6,CASSLRGSPLHF,TGTGCCAGCAGTTTACGGGGGTCACCCCTCCACTTT
TRBV7-2,few,TRBD2,TRBJ2-5,CASSPPGLASGLETQYF,TGTGCCAGCAGCCCACCGGGACTAGCGTCCGGATTGGAGACCCAGTACTTC
TRBV28,-,TRBD1,TRBJ1-5,CATQTGGGSNQPQHF,TGTGCCACCCAGACAGGGGGCGGAAGCAATCAGCCCCAGCATTTT
TRBV5-6,-,-,TRBJ1-4,CASSLARDLWGELFF,TGTGCCAGCAGCTTGGCCCGGGACCTCTGGGGGGAACTGTTTTTT
TRBV7-2,-,-,TRBJ1-2,CASSPQGGGYGYTF,TGTGCCAGCAGCCCACAGGGCGGTGGCTATGGCTACACCTTC
TRBV23-1,-,TRBD2,TRBJ2-5,CASSQSKMASGKETQYF,TGCGCCAGCAGTCAATCGAAGATGGCTAGCGGAAAAGAGACCCAGTACTTC
TRBV25-1,-,-,TRBJ1-2,CASSELGVYGYTF,TGTGCCAGCAGTGAATTGGGGGTCTATGGCTACACCTTC
TRBV7-6,-,-,TRBJ1-4,CASSLAAGESGKLFF,TGTGCCAGCAGCTTAGCGGCAGGGGAAAGCGGGAAACTGTTTTTT
TRBV27,few,-,TRBJ2-7,CASSLAGTSAYEQYF,TGTGCCAGCAGTTTGGCCGGGACGAGCGCCTACGAGCAGTACTTC
TRBV30,-,-,TRBJ1-2,CAWSVLEGIYGYTF,TGTGCCTGGAGTGTTCTTGAGGGGATCTATGGCTACACCTTC
TRBV4-1,few,TRBD1,TRBJ1-4,CASSPGQANEKLFF,TGCGCCAGCAGCCCCGGACAGGCGAATGAAAAACTGTTTTTT
TRBV4-1,many,-,TRBJ1-2,CASSQDARPKGYGYTF,TGCGCCAGCAGCCAAGATGCCCGGCCTAAGGGTTATGGCTACACCTTC
TRBV7-9,-,TRBD2,TRBJ2-1,CASSLASGLALLKFF,TGTGCCAGCAGCTTAGCTTCGGGACTAGCGTTACTGAAGTTCTTC
TRBV11-3,-,TRBD1,TRBJ1-4,CASSIKTGGEEKLFF,TGTGCCAGCAGCATCAAGACAGGGGGTGAAGAAAAACTGTTTTTT
TRBV29-1,-,-,TRBJ1-2,CSVFGQAYTF,TGCAGCGTTTTCGGACAAGCTTACACCTTC
TRBV12-5,-,TRBD1,TRBJ1-2,CASGLVWDRGPPRNGYTF,TGTGCTAGTGGTTTGGTATGGGACAGGGGTCCCCCACGCAATGGCTACACCTTC
TRBV28,-,-,TRBJ2-7,CASSFDSYEQYF,TGTGCCAGCAGTTTTGACTCCTACGAGCAGTACTTC
TRBV7-2,few,-,TRBJ2-2,CASSPSGNTGELFF,TGTGCCAGCAGCCCGAGCGGGAACACCGGGGAGCTGTTTTTT
TRBV18,-,TRBD2,TRBJ2-7,CASSPSRLAGVGEQYF,TGTGCCAGCTCACCAAGTCGGCTAGCGGGAGTTGGCGAGCAGTACTTC
TRBV5-4,-,TRBD2,TRBJ2-5,CASSLGGGVETQYF,TGTGCCAGCAGCTTGGGGGGGGGAGTGGAGACCCAGTACTTC
TRBV11-2,few,TRBD2,TRBJ2-3,CASSRGGQRTDTQYF,TGTGCCAGCAGCCGGGGGGGGCAACGCACAGATACGCAGTATTTT
TRBV5-1,-,-,TRBJ2-1,CASSLAGVSDNEQFF,TGCGCCAGCAGCTTGGCGGGGGTCTCTGACAATGAGCAGTTCTTC
TRBV4-2,-,TRBD2,TRBJ2-5,CASSPRGRTSGPGETQYF,TGTGCCAGCAGCCCAAGAGGGCGGACTAGCGGGCCTGGGGAGACCCAGTACTTC
TRBV18,-,-,TRBJ1-1,CASSLGVGTEAFF,TGTGCCAGCTCACTCGGGGTAGGGACTGAAGCTTTCTTT
TRBV28,-,-,TRBJ1-5,CASSHPGTDQPQHF,TGTGCCAGCAGCCACCCCGGGACCGATCAGCCCCAGCATTTT